What follows are 27 T cell receptor beta chains derived from one specimen sequenced in a study of beta chain features in type 1 diabetes. Reverse transcribing all isolated RNA meant expressed TCRB transcripts were sequenced. Data came from immunoSEQ multiplex PCR; TCRdb stores just in-frame clones and leaves some out. The table lists some 410,000 clones, roughly 14% of them singletons. Sequencing was performed on naive CD4+ T cells from blood. The receptors stem from a man aged 25-45 years in good health.

J is TRBJ2-2 and V is TRBV11-3; D possibly corresponds to TRBD1 (5 bases). This CDR3 spans 19 amino acids. Trimming stripped 1 base from V and 3 bases from J, with 21 bases between. Germline V lookup: CDR1 SGHNT, CDR2 YENEEA. The CDR3 loop reads CASSLGGWEPAIDTGELFF. CDR3 coding DNA: TGTGCCAGCAGCTTAGGGGGCTGGGAACCAGCAATTGACACCGGGGAGCTGTTTTTT.

This chain links TRBV19 with TRBJ1-2; D is perhaps TRBD1 (6 bases). The V end was cut by 3 bases, the J end by 5 bases, with 10 bases between. This CDR3 contains 13 residues. Germline CDR1 LNHDA, CDR2 SQIVND (reference sequence). This CDR3 is CASSIGDKYGYTF. CDR3 nucleotide sequence: TGTGCCAGTAGTATCGGGGACAAATATGGCTACACCTTC.

This clone was counted a few times. The chain is built from TRBV7-9 and TRBJ2-3; the match to TRBD2 covers 7 bases. Germline V gene sequence: CDR1 SEHNR, CDR2 FQNEAQ (reference sequence). V was pared by 6 bases and J by 4 bases, with 4 bases of the junction left unmatched. The CDR3 contains 13 residues. For the CDR3, the DNA is TGTGCCAGCAGAAGCGGGATATCAGATACGCAGTATTTT. It yields the protein CASRSGISDTQYF. The full variable domain, with the rest looked up from reference TRBV7-9 and TRBJ2-3, is DTGVSQNPRHKITKRGQNVTFRCDPISEHNRLYWYRQTLGQGPEFLTYFQNEAQLEKSRLLSDRFSAERPKGSFSTLEIQRTEQGDSAMYLCASRSGISDTQYFGPGTRLTVL.

This clone has a handful of counts. The V call is TRBV5-1, the J call TRBJ2-7; unclear D gene. CDR3 length equals 13 residues. With 8 bases removed from V and 4 bases from J, the gap between germline ends came to 16 bases. Germline assignment: CDR1 SGHRS and CDR2 YFSETQ. CDR3 DNA sequence: TGCGCCAGTATGACCCCGGCCTCGTACGAGCAGTACGTC. Its protein product is CASMTPASYEQYV.

The chain couples TRBV9 to TRBJ2-1, with D possibly TRBD2 on 6 matching bases. Germline V gene data show CDR1 as SGDLS and CDR2 as YYNGEE. This CDR3 region has 15 residues. Trimming shortened V by 4 bases and J by 3 bases, and 14 bases separated the two germline ends. The CDR3, as DNA: TGTGCCAGCAGCATACGGGACTCAATCTACAATGAGCAGTTCTTC. Protein sequence: CASSIRDSIYNEQFF.

V is TRBV20-1 and J is TRBJ1-1; possibly TRBD1 for D (5 bases). Germline-derived CDR1 and CDR2 are DFQATT and SNEGSKA (reference sequence). The CDR3 contains 11 residues. CDR3 coding DNA: TGCAGCCCGACAGAGAACACTGAAGCTTTCTTT. Protein: CSPTENTEAFF.

The chain couples TRBV9 to TRBJ1-3, with unresolved D. V was trimmed by 3 bases and J by 0 bases, leaving 13 bases between them. Looked up from germline, CDR1 is SGDLS and CDR2 is YYNGEE. This CDR3 is built from 16 residues. Here the CDR3 DNA reads TGTGCCAGCAGCGGTTGGGAACAGCTCTCTGGAAACACCATATATTTT. This gives the protein CASSGWEQLSGNTIYF.

This chain joins TRBV9 and TRBJ2-1, with TRBD2 matching over 16 bases. The CDR3 runs 18 residues. Germline values: CDR1 SGDLS, CDR2 YYNGEE. Germline trimming cut 4 bases from V and 8 bases from J; bases unmatched to any gene: 12. CDR3 amino acids: CASSPTAGTSGRADEQFF. The CDR3 nucleotides read TGTGCCAGCAGCCCGACCGCGGGGACTAGCGGGAGGGCCGATGAGCAGTTCTTC. Full variable domain (missing parts from reference TRBV9 and TRBJ2-1): DSGVTQTPKHLITATGQRVTLRCSPRSGDLSVYWYQQSLDQGLQFLIQYYNGEERAKGNILERFSAQQFPDLHSELNLSSLELGDSALYFCASSPTAGTSGRADEQFFGPGTRLTVL.

CDR3 coding DNA: TGCGCCAGCAGCTTGGAGGGCCTCTGGGAAAACATTCAGTACTTC. This sequence encodes CASSLEGLWENIQYF. This chain connects TRBV5-1 to TRBJ2-4; D is undetermined. V lost 0 bases, J lost 5 bases, and 12 bases lay in between. Germline V CDR1 and CDR2: SGHRS, YFSETQ. CDR3 size: 15 residues. Full variable domain (missing parts from reference TRBV5-1 and TRBJ2-4): KAGVTQTPRYLIKTRGQQVTLSCSPISGHRSVSWYQQTPGQGLQFLFEYFSETQRNKGNFPGRFSGRQFSNSRSEMNVSTLELGDSALYLCASSLEGLWENIQYFGAGTRLSVL.

This chain links TRBV19 with TRBJ2-3, with 14 bases fitting TRBD2. Germline V gene data show CDR1 as LNHDA and CDR2 as SQIVND (reference sequence). Trimming took 6 bases from V and 4 from J; bases not matched to a gene: 3. The CDR3 sequence is 15 residues long. The CDR3 sequence is CASSRTSGGPDTQYF. The CDR3 DNA reads as TGTGCCAGTAGCCGGACTAGCGGGGGGCCAGATACGCAGTATTTT.

This clone has a handful of counts. The CDR3 sequence is CASSVGGGRGDTQYF. The CDR3 DNA follows: TGTGCCAGCAGCGTAGGCGGCGGGAGAGGGGATACGCAGTATTTT. The chain couples TRBV9 to TRBJ2-3, with 7 nucleotides matching TRBD2. This CDR3 comprises 15 residues. The V gene end was trimmed by 0 bases and the J gene end by 6 bases; junction bases not matched to a gene: 7. CDR1 and CDR2 from the germline V gene are SGDLS and YYNGEE.

There are a few counts of this clone. The chain is built from TRBV29-1 and TRBJ2-5; D uncertain. Trimming stripped 7 bases from V and 7 bases from J, with 19 bases between. Germline V gives CDR1 SQVTM, CDR2 ANQGSEA. This CDR3 is built from 13 residues. The CDR3 region is CSGGVTEYGTQYF. The CDR3 coding sequence is TGCAGCGGTGGGGTCACCGAATATGGGACCCAGTACTTC.

This clone has a handful of counts. This CDR3 reads CASSLGQGRYEQYF. Here the CDR3 DNA reads TGTGCCAGCAGCTTAGGACAGGGGAGGTACGAGCAGTACTTC. The J gene is TRBJ2-7, the V gene TRBV7-2, with 8 nucleotides matching TRBD1. J lost 4 bases, V lost 1 base, and 3 bases had no gene match. Germline V gives CDR1 SGHTA, CDR2 FQGNSA. The CDR3 has 14 residues.

The CDR3 DNA follows: TGTGCCAGCACCCTGGCGGCCCACACAGATACGCAGTATTTT. This translates into CASTLAAHTDTQYF. The chain couples TRBV7-2 to TRBJ2-3; D remains ambiguous. Germline V gene lookup returns CDR1 SGHTA and CDR2 FQGNSA. V lost 7 bases and J 2 bases, leaving 13 bases between the germline ends. This CDR3 contains 14 residues.

The chain couples TRBV4-1 to TRBJ1-2; the D gene is possibly TRBD1 (6 bases). CDR3 length: 14 amino acids. The germline gives CDR1 MGHRA, CDR2 YSYEKL. V was trimmed by 0 bases and J by 6 bases, leaving 11 bases between them. CDR3 DNA: TGCGCCAGCAGCCAAGAACAGGGAATGGATGGCTACACCTTC. It encodes CASSQEQGMDGYTF.

The rearrangement uses TRBV2 and TRBJ1-2; D gene uncertain. Trimming cost V 9 bases and J 8 bases, with 7 bases left between them. This CDR3 is 9 amino acids long. Germline CDR1 SNHLY, CDR2 FYNNEI. CDR3 amino acids: CARRNGYTF. As DNA, the CDR3 is TGTGCCAGACGGAACGGCTACACCTTC.

The chain's CDR3 is CASSLNREGYGYTF. The CDR3 nucleotides read TGCGCCAGCAGCTTGAACAGGGAAGGCTATGGCTACACCTTC. This chain joins TRBV5-1 and TRBJ1-2, with D possibly being TRBD1 (6 bases). Trimming pared 1 base from V and 4 bases from J, leaving 11 bases between. Germline assignment: CDR1 SGHRS and CDR2 YFSETQ. CDR3 size: 14 residues. The variable domain in full, completed from reference TRBV5-1 and TRBJ1-2, reads KAGVTQTPRYLIKTRGQQVTLSCSPISGHRSVSWYQQTPGQGLQFLFEYFSETQRNKGNFPGRFSGRQFSNSRSEMNVSTLELGDSALYLCASSLNREGYGYTFGSGTRLTVV.

This clone was seen a handful of times. V gene TRBV7-2 combines with J gene TRBJ2-7; unclear D gene. Trimming shortened V by 5 bases and J by 0 bases, and 14 bases separated the two germline ends. The CDR3 spans 15 residues. Germline-derived CDR1 and CDR2 are SGHTA and FQGNSA. The CDR3 region has the DNA TGTGCCAGCAGCCCCGGCGGTACAGCCTCCTACGAGCAGTACTTC. It translates to CASSPGGTASYEQYF.

This clone was seen only a few times. The rearrangement joins TRBV15 to TRBJ1-6; 8 nucleotides align to TRBD1. Germline CDR1 reads LNHNV; CDR2 reads YYDKDF (reference sequence). This CDR3 has 13 amino acids. V lost 5 bases, J lost 13 bases, and 7 bases stayed unmatched. The CDR3 region has the DNA TGTGCCACCAGCCCCGGGACAGGTACCCCCCTCCACTTT. Its translation is CATSPGTGTPLHF. The variable domain in full, completed from reference TRBV15 and TRBJ1-6, reads DAMVIQNPRYQVTQFGKPVTLSCSQTLNHNVMYWYQQKSSQAPKLLFHYYDKDFNNEADTPDNFQSRRPNTSFCFLDIRSPGLGDTAMYLCATSPGTGTPLHFGNGTRLTVT.

The V call is TRBV19, the J call TRBJ2-3; D remains ambiguous. The CDR3 covers 15 residues. Germline V lookup: CDR1 LNHDA, CDR2 SQIVND (reference sequence). V lost 1 base, J lost 6 bases, and 14 bases lay in between. The CDR3 here is CASSIGQVRADTQYF. CDR3 DNA: TGTGCCAGTAGTATAGGCCAGGTCCGGGCGGATACGCAGTATTTT.

This chain links TRBV7-3 with TRBJ2-4; 9 positions agree with TRBD1. Trimming removed 5 bases from V and 7 bases from J; junction bases left unmatched: 3. The CDR3 consists of 13 residues. CDR1 and CDR2 from the germline V gene are SGHTA and FQGTGA. CDR3 in DNA: TGTGCCAGCAGCCCCGGGACAGGGAACATTCAGTACTTC. Amino acid sequence: CASSPGTGNIQYF.

There are a few counts of this clone. The CDR3 DNA reads TGCGCCAGCAGCTGGGACTCCTTGAGGAATGAGCAGTTCTTC. Translated: CASSWDSLRNEQFF. V and J are TRBV5-1 and TRBJ2-1; weak D call: TRBD2 (6 bases). The CDR3 has 14 amino acids. Trimming left V 3 bases short and J 7 bases short, with 14 bases between. Per the germline V gene, CDR1 is SGHRS and CDR2 is YFSETQ.

This clone was observed a few times. The chain employs TRBV11-3 and TRBJ1-2; D gene ambiguous. The V end was cut by 2 bases, the J end by 13 bases, with 11 bases between. CDR1 is SGHNT, CDR2 YENEEA, per germline. The CDR3 totals 11 residues. CDR3 region: CASSLTQRVTF. For the CDR3, the DNA is TGTGCCAGCAGCTTAACCCAACGGGTCACCTTC.

This clone showed up just a few times. The chain combines TRBV30 with TRBJ2-1; the match to TRBD2 covers 10 bases. V gave up 5 bases and J gave up 5 bases; unmatched junction bases: 6. CDR3 length: 14 residues. Germline CDR1 is GTSNPN and CDR2 is SVGIG (reference sequence). The CDR3 sequence: CAWRSGRDDNEQFF. In DNA form, the CDR3 reads TGTGCCTGGCGAAGCGGGAGGGACGACAATGAGCAGTTCTTC.

This clone was detected only a few times. This sequence joins TRBV5-4 and TRBJ1-2; tentatively, D is TRBD1 (6 bases). Per germline, CDR1 SGHNT and CDR2 YYREEE (reference sequence). The CDR3 loop spans 13 amino acids. Trimming removed 4 bases from V and 4 bases from J, with 11 bases in between. The DNA of the CDR3 is TGTGCCAGCAGCCAGGACAGTATCTATGGCTACACCTTC. Encoded protein: CASSQDSIYGYTF.

The genes are TRBV30 and TRBJ1-4; D remains ambiguous. Germline assignment: CDR1 GTSNPN and CDR2 SVGIG (reference sequence). The CDR3 is 12 residues long. V was cut by 2 bases and J by 6 bases, with 7 bases left in between. CDR3 coding DNA: TGTGCCTGGAGTCAGGTTGATGAAAAACTGTTTTTT. Protein sequence: CAWSQVDEKLFF.

The V gene is TRBV7-2, the J gene TRBJ2-1; D is unresolved. V shed 8 bases and J shed 2 bases, with 10 bases lying between them. Germline-derived CDR1 and CDR2 are SGHTA and FQGNSA. This CDR3 contains 13 residues. The CDR3 region has the DNA TGTGCCAGCCGGGTGGCCGCCTACAATGAGCAGTTCTTC. Translated, it gives CASRVAAYNEQFF. Using reference TRBV7-2 and TRBJ2-1 for the parts outside the CDR3, the full variable domain is GAGVSQSPSNKVTEKGKDVELRCDPISGHTALYWYRQSLGQGLEFLIYFQGNSAPDKSGLPSDRFSAERTGGSVSTLTIQRTQQEDSAVYLCASRVAAYNEQFFGPGTRLTVL.